This record looks at one T cell receptor beta chain sequence and its context. Its specificity is not known. Germline V CDR1 and CDR2: SGDLS, YYNGEE. With V trimmed by 0 bases and J by 4 bases, 2 bases remained unmatched. The CDR3 loop spans 14 amino acids. This entry comes from a study of cytomegalovirus exposure and HLA in healthy donors. When sampled, the donors appeared nominally healthy, though they likely had unrecorded immune exposures. Overall study findings and caveats: On later analysis, the bulk of CMV-associated TCR beta chains appeared to be HLA-restricted. Later analysis identified about 17,000 TCR beta sequences associated with HLA alleles, using a false discovery rate threshold of 0.05. The likely origin of a cluster of highly shared sequence variants was a sequencing artifact.

This PCR relied on a set of 60 Vbeta primers and 13 Jbeta primers. Assay: immunoSEQ multiplex PCR; the TCRdb copy retains only in-frame clones and omits some. The data show some 38,000 clones, about 53% seen once. J is TRBJ2-3 and V is TRBV9; 7 positions match TRBD1. This TCR derives from a woman aged 40-49 years in good health and CMV-seropositive. Input material: PBMCs. CDR3 in amino acids: CASSVAGQSDTQYF. CDR3 nucleotide sequence: TGTGCCAGCAGCGTAGCGGGACAGTCAGATACGCAGTATTTT.